This T cell receptor beta chain derives from a study of blood T cell repertoires in COVID-19. TCRdb's copy holds only in-frame clones and misses some; the assay was immunoSEQ multiplex PCR. The sample has around 37,000 clones; approximately 90% are singletons. Sequences were obtained from peripheral blood. The TCR sequence derives from a man aged 50-59 years with active or convalescent COVID-19.

CDR3 nucleotides: TGTGCCAGCAGCAAGAGACTCACTAGCGGAATCGATACGCAGTATTTT. Residues: CASSKRLTSGIDTQYF. The J gene is TRBJ2-3, the V gene TRBV11-3; 8 bases are a match to TRBD2. Trimming cost V 5 bases and J 6 bases; bases outside gene matches: 13. Germline V CDR1 and CDR2: SGHNT, YENEEA. The CDR3 consists of 16 residues.